Each of the 7 T cell receptor beta chains below was sequenced from the same sample in a study of blood T cell repertoires in COVID-19 (dated by TCRdb to the early 2020s). Libraries were built with the immunoSEQ multiplex PCR assay. Imported from immuneACCESS, the table was reduced by TCRdb to in-frame sequences with V and J called. These copies leave out some clones; in studies compared against another copy, an unresolved V gene accounts for under half, and the cause of the remainder is not known. Across this sample there are about 87,000 clones, with around 88% seen only once. Around 15% of the sample lies in the top ten. The sequenced material came from peripheral blood. The receptor source for this set is a woman aged 55-70 years with acute or convalescent COVID-19.

This chain connects TRBV7-8 to TRBJ2-7; 13 bases are shared with TRBD2. Unmatched junction bases numbered 4, after V lost 5 bases and J lost 3 bases. From germline, CDR1 is SGHVS and CDR2 FQNEAQ. The CDR3 sequence is 15 residues long. In DNA, the CDR3 is TGTGCCAGCAGCCCACGGACTAGCGGGGGCTACGAGCAGTACTTC. Translating it yields CASSPRTSGGYEQYF.

This sequence joins TRBV7-3 and TRBJ2-1; 10 nucleotides align to TRBD2. The V segment lost 5 bases and the J segment 4 bases; nucleotides outside the gene matches: 11. The CDR3 runs 17 residues. CDR1 is SGHTA, CDR2 FQGTGA, per germline. The CDR3 DNA sequence: TGTGCCAGCAGCCCTGGTGGAGCGGGGGGGCGGTACAATGAGCAGTTCTTC. Translating it yields CASSPGGAGGRYNEQFF.

V and J are TRBV4-2 and TRBJ1-2; 9 nucleotides agree with TRBD1. Germline V gene data show CDR1 as LGHNA and CDR2 as YNFKEQ. The length of the CDR3 is 16 residues. V gave up 1 base and J gave up 7 bases; unmatched junction bases: 10. The CDR3 DNA follows: TGTGCCAGCAGCCAAGCCCTCGGGACAGGGAGTAGTGGCTACACCTTC. This codes for CASSQALGTGSSGYTF.

The chain uses TRBV10-1 and TRBJ2-1; D is undetermined. V was trimmed by 6 bases and J by 5 bases, leaving 14 bases between them. This CDR3 comprises 14 residues. Per germline, CDR1 WNHNN and CDR2 SYGVQD (reference sequence). CDR3 amino acids: CASSANQADNEQFF. The DNA of the CDR3 is TGCGCCAGCAGCGCAAACCAGGCAGACAATGAGCAGTTCTTC.

The chain couples TRBV15 to TRBJ1-5; possibly TRBD1 for D (6 bases). CDR1 is LNHNV, CDR2 YYDKDF, per germline (reference sequence). The CDR3 is 17 amino acids. V was pared by 4 bases and J by 0 bases, with 16 bases between. This CDR3 is CATSKGSQGGSNQPQHF. The CDR3 DNA sequence: TGTGCCACCAGCAAAGGGTCACAGGGTGGTAGCAATCAGCCCCAGCATTTT.

The J gene is TRBJ1-3, the V gene TRBV7-9, with D hard to call. The length of the CDR3 is 14 residues. V was clipped by 3 bases and J by 1 base, with 7 bases between them. Germline CDR1 is SEHNR and CDR2 is FQNEAQ (reference sequence). The CDR3 spells CASSFSDSGNTIYF. The CDR3 DNA reads as TGTGCCAGCAGCTTCAGTGATTCTGGAAACACCATATATTTT.

This chain joins TRBV5-1 and TRBJ1-4, with 7 bases matching TRBD1. The germline CDR1 and CDR2 sequences are SGHRS and YFSETQ. Losses at the gene ends were 0 bases for V and 8 bases for J; bases not matched to a gene: 10. This CDR3 spans 16 amino acids. CDR3 nucleotides: TGCGCCAGCAGCTTGGAGGGGGCAAGCGTTAGAGAAAAACTGTTTTTT. Protein: CASSLEGASVREKLFF.